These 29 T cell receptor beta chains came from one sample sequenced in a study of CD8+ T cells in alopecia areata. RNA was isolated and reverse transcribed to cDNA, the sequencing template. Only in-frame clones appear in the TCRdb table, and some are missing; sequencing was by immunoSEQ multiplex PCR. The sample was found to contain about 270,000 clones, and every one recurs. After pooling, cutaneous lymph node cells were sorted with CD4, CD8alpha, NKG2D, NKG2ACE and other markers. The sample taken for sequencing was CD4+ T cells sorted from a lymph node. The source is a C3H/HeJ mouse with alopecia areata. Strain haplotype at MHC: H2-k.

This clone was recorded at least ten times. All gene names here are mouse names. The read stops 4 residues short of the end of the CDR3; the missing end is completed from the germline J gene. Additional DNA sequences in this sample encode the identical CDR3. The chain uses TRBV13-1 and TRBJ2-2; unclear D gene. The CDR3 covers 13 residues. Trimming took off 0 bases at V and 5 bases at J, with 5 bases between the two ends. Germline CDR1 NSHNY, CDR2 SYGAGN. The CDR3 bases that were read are TGTGCCAGCAGTGATGGAGGGACCGGG. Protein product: CASSDGGTG. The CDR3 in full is CASSDGGTGQLYF.

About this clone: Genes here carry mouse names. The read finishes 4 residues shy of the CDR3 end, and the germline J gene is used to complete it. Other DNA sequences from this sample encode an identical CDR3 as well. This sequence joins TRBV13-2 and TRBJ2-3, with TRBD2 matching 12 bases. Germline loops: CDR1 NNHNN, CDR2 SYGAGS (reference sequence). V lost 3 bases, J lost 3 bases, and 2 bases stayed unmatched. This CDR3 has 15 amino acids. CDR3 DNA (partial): TGTGCCAGCGGTGGAGACTGGGGGGGCGCAGAA. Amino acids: CASGGDWGGAE. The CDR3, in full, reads CASGGDWGGAETLYF.

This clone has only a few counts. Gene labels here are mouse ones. CDR3 DNA (partial): TGTGCCTGGAGTCGAGACAGGTCTAGTCAAAAC. Residues: CAWSRDRSSQN. The entire CDR3 reads CAWSRDRSSQNTLYF. This chain joins TRBV31 and TRBJ2-4; TRBD1 is a possible D gene (6 bases). The observed sequence ends 4 residues before the CDR3 terminus, with the missing tail filled in from the germline J gene. The V gene lost 1 base and the J gene lost 0 bases, with 11 bases spanning the gap. Looked up from germline, CDR1 is GKSSPN and CDR2 is SITVG. The CDR3 length is 15 residues.

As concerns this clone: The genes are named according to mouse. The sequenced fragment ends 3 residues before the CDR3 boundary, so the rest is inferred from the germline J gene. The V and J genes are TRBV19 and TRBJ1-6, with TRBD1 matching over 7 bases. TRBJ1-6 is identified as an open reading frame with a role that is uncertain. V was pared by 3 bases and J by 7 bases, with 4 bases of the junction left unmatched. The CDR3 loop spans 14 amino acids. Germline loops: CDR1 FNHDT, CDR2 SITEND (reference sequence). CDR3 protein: CASSNWDSNSPLYF. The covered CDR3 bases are TGTGCCAGCAGTAACTGGGACAGCAATTCGCCC.

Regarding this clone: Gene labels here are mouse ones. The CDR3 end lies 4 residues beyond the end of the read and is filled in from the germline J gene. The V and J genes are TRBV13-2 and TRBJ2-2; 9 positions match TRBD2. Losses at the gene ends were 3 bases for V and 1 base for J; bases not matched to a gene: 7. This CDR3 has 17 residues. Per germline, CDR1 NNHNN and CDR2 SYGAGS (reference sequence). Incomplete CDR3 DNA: TGTGCCAGCGGTGGGCAGACTGGGGGTTTAAACACCGGG. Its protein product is CASGGQTGGLNTG. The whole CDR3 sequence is CASGGQTGGLNTGQLYF.

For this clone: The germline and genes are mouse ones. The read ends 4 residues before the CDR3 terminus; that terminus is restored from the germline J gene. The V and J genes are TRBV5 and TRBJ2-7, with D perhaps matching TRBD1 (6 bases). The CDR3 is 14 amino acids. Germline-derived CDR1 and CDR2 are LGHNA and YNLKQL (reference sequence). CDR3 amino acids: CASSPRDIEDEQYF. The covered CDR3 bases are TGTGCCAGCAGCCCCCGGGACATCGAGGAT.

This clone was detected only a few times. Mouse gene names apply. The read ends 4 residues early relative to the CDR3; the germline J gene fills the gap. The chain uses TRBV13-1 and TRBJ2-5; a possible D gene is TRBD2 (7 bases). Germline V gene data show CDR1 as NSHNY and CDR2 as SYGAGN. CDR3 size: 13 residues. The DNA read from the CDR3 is TGTGCCAGCAGTGGGGGGGCGCGGGAC. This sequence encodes CASSGGARD. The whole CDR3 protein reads CASSGGARDTQYF.

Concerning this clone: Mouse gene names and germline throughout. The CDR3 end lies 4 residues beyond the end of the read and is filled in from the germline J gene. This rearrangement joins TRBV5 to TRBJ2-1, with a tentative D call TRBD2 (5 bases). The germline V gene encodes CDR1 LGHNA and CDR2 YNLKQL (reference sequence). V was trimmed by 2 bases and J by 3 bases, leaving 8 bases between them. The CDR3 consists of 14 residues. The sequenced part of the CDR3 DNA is TGTGCCAGCAGCCAACTTGGGGTCTATGCT. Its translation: CASSQLGVYA. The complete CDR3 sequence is CASSQLGVYAEQFF.

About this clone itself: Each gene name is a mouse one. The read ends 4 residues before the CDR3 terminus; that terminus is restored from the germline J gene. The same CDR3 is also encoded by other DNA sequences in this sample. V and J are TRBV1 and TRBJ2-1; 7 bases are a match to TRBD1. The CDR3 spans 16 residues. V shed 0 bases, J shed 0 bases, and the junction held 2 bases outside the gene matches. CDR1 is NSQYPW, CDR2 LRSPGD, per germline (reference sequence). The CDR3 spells CTCSADRDSNYAEQFF. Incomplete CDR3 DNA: TGCACCTGCAGTGCAGATCGGGACAGTAACTATGCT.

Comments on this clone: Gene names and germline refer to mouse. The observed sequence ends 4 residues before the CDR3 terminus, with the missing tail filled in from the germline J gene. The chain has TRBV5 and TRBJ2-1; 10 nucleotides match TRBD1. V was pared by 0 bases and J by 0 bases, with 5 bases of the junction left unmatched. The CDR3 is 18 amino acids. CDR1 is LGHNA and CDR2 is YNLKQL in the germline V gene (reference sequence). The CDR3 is CASSQDRGQGPNYAEQFF. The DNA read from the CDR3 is TGTGCCAGCAGCCAAGATAGGGGACAGGGGCCTAACTATGCT.

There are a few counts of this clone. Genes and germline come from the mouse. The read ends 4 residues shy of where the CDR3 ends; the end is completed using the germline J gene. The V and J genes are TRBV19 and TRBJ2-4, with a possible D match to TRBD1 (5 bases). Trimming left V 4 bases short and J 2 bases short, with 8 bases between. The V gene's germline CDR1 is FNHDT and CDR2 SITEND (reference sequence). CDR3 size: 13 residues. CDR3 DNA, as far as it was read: TGTGCCAGCAGTCAGGGAATTCAAAAC. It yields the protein CASSQGIQN. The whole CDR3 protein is CASSQGIQNTLYF.

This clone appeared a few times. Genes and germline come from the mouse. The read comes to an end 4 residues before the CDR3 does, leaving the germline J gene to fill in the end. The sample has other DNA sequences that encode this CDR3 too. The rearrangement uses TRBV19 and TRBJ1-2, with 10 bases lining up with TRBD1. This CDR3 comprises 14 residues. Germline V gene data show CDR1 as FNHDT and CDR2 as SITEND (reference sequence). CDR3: CASSGDRGGSDYTF. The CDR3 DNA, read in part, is TGTGCCAGCAGTGGGGACAGGGGAGGGTCC.

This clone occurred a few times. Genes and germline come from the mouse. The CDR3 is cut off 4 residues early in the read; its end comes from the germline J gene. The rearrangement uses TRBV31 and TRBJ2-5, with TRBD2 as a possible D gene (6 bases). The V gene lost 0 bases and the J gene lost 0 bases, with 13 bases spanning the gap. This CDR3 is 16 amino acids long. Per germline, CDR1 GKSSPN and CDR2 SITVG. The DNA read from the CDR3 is TGTGCCTGGAGTCTTCTGGGGAGTTTTAACCAAGAC. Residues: CAWSLLGSFNQD. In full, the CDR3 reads CAWSLLGSFNQDTQYF.

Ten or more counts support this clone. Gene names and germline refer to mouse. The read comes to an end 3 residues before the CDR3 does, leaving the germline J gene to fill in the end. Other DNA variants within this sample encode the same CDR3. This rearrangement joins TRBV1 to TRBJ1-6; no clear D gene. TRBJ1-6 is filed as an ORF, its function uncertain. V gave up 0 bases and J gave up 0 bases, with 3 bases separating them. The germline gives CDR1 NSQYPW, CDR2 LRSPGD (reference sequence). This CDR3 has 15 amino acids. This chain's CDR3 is CTCSAEGSYNSPLYF. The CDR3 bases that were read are TGCACCTGCAGTGCAGAGGGTTCCTATAATTCGCCC.

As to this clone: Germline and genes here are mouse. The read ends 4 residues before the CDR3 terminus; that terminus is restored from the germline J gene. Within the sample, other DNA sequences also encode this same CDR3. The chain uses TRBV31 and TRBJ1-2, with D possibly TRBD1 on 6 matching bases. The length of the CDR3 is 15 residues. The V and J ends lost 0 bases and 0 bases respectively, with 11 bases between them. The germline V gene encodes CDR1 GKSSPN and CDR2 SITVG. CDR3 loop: CAWSLGRGANSDYTF. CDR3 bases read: TGTGCCTGGAGTCTAGGCAGGGGAGCAAACTCC.

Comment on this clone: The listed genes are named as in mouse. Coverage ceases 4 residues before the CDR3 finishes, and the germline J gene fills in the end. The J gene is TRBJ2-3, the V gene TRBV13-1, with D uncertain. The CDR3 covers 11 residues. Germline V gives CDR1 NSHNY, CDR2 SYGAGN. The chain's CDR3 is CASSDKETLYF. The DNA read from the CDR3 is TGTGCCAGCAGTGACAAAGAA.

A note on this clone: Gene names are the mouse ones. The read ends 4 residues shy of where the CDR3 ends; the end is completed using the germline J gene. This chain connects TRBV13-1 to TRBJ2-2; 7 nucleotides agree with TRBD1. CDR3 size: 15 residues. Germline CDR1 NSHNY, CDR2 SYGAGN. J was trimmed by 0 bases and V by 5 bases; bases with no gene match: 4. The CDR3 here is CASRTGTANTGQLYF. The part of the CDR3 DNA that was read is TGTGCCAGCAGGACCGGGACAGCAAACACCGGG.

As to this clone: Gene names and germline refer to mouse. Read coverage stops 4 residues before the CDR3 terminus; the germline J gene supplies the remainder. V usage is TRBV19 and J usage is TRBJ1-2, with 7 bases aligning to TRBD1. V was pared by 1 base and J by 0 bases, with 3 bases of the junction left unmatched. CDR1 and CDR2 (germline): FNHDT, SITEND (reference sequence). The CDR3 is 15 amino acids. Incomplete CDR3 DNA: TGTGCCAGCAGTATATCGGGACAGTCAAACTCC. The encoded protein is CASSISGQSNS. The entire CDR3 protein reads CASSISGQSNSDYTF.

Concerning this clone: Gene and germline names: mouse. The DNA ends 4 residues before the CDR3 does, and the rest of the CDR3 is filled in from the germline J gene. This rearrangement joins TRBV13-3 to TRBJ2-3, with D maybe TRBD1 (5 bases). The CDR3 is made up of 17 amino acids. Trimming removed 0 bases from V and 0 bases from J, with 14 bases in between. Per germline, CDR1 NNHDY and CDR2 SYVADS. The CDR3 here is CASSDARQQTSAETLYF. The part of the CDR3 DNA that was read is TGTGCCAGCAGTGATGCAAGACAGCAAACTAGTGCAGAA.

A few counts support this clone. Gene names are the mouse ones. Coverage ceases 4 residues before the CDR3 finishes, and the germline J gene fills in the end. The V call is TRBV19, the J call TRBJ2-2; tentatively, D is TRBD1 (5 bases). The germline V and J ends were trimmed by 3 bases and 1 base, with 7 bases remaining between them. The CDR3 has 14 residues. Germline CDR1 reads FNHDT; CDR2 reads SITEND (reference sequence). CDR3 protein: CASSKGINTGQLYF. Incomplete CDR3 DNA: TGTGCCAGCAGTAAGGGGATAAACACCGGG.

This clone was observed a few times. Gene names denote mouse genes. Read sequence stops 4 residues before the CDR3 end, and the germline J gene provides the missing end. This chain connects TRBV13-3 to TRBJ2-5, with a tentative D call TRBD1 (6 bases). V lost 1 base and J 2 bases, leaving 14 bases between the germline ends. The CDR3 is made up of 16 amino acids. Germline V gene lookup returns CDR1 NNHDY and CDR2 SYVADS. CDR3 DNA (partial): TGTGCCAGCAGTGATCCCTACAGGGAGGGCCAAGAC. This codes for CASSDPYREGQD. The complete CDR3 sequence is CASSDPYREGQDTQYF. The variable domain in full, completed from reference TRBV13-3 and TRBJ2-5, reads EAAVTQSPRSKVAVTGGKVTLSCHQTNNHDYMYWYRQDTGHGLRLIHYSYVADSTEKGDIPDGYKASRPSQENFSLILELASLSQTAVYFCASSDPYREGQDTQYFGPGTRLLVL.

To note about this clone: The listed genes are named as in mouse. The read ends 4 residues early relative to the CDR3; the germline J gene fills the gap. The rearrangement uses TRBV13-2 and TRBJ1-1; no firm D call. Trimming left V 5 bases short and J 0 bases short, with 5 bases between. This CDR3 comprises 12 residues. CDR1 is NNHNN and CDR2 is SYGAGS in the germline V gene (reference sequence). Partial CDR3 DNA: TGTGCCAGCGGACATGCAAACACA. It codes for CASGHANT. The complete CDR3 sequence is CASGHANTEVFF.

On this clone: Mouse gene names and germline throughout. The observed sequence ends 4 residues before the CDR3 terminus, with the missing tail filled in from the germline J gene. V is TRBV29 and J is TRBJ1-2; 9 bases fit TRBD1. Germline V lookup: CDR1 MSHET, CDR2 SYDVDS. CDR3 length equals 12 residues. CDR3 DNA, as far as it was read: TGTGCTAGCGGGACAGGGATGGCC. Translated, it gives CASGTGMA. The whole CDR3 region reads CASGTGMADYTF.

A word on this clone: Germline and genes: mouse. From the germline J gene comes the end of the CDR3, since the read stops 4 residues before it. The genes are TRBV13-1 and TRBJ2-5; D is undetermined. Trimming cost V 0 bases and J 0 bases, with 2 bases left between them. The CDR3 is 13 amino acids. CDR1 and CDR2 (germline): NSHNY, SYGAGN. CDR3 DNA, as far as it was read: TGTGCCAGCAGTGATGCTAACCAAGAC. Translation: CASSDANQD. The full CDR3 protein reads CASSDANQDTQYF.

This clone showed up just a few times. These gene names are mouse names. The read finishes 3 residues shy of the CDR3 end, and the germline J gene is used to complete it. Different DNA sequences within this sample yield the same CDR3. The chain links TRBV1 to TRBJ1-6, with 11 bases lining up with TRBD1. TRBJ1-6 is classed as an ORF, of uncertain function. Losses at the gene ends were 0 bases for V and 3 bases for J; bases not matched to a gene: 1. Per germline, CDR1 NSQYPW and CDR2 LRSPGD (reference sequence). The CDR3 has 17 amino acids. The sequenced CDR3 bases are TGCACCTGCAGTGCAGATGGGACAGGGGGCTATAATTCGCCC. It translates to CTCSADGTGGYNSP. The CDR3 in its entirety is CTCSADGTGGYNSPLYF.

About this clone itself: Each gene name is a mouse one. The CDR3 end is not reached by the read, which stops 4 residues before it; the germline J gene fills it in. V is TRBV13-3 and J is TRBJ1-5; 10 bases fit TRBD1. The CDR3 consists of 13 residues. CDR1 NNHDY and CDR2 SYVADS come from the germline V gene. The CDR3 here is CASSVTGGQAPLF. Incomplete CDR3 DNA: TGTGCCAGCAGTGTGACAGGGGGCCAA.

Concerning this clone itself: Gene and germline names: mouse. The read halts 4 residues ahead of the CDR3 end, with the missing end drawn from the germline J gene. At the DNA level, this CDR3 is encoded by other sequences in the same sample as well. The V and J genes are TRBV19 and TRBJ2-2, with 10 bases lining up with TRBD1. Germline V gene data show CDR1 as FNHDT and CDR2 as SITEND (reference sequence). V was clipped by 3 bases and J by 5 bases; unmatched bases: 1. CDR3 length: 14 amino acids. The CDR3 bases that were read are TGTGCCAGCAGTAGGGACAGGGGAACCGGG. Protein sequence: CASSRDRGTG. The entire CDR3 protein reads CASSRDRGTGQLYF.

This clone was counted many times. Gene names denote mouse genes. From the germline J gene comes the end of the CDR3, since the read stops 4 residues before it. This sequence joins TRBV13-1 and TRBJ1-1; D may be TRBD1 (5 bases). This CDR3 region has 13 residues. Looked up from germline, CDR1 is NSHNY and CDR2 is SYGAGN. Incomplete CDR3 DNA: TGTGCCAGCAGTGAAGGAGGGACTGGA. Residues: CASSEGGTG. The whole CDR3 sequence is CASSEGGTGEVFF.

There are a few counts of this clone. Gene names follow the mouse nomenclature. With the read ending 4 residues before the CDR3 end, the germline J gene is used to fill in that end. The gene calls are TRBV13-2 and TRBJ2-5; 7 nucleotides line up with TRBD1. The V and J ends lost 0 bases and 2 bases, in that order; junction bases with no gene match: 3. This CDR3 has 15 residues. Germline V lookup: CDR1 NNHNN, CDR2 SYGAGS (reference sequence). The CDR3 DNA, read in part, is TGTGCCAGCGGTGATGCAGGGACAGTCCAAGAC. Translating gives CASGDAGTVQD. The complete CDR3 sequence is CASGDAGTVQDTQYF.